Sequencing of this T cell receptor (beta chain) was carried out in a study of a mutant IDH1 vaccine in newly diagnosed glioma (dated by TCRdb to the early 2020s). As for the study more broadly: Of the approximately 34 patients who were treated, 62.5% were male and around 38% were female, and the mean age was about 40 years. For exploratory analyses, longitudinal TCRB deep sequencing was carried out in about 26 treated patients wherever samples were available. Six visits were used for peripheral blood collection: V03 (baseline), V05, V07, V10, V12 and V13. Prior to enrollment, patients had been given standard therapy consisting of radiotherapy alone, temozolomide alone, or radiochemotherapy with temozolomide, with the combination given to most patients. Broader findings and caveats from the paper: It was noted by the authors that analyses of patient blood samples could not be reproduced owing to sample limitations. No apparent relationship was observed between pseudoprogression and alterations in the top peripheral T cell clonotypes detected by TCRB sequencing. Vaccine-induced immune responses across multiple MHC alleles were detected in 90% to 95% of patients. PBMC samples for TCRB deep sequencing were selected based on availability.

The germline V gene specifies SGHRS as CDR1 and YFSETQ as CDR2. V has 3 bases trimmed and J has 0 bases trimmed; junction bases matching no gene number 2. The CDR3 holds 16 amino acids from the cysteine to the phenylalanine. Just CDR3 DNA is preserved here, 48 bases in frame from base 1. The label giving this sample's time point can be read as: baseline, week 1 (first vaccination visit). This sample's treatment or condition label indicates: pre-vaccination baseline after standard-of-care therapy. The donors had newly diagnosed IDH1-mutant astrocytomas of WHO grade 3 or 4 that showed loss of nuclear ATRX. The samples were drawn from NOA16, a multicentre, single-arm, open-label phase I trial in Germany that tested a mutant IDH1 peptide vaccine in humans for the first time. Blood drawn at visit V03 was used as the baseline sample for immunogenicity testing. Genomic DNA for TCRB sequencing was isolated from EDTA blood with the DNeasy Blood and Tissue Kit.

Libraries were constructed by the immunoSEQ multiplex PCR assay. Rearranged TCR beta chain sequences were amplified using the hsTCRB Kit according to the manufacturer's protocol. Sequencing of TCRB libraries was carried out on an Illumina MiSeq. The paper's data handling went like this. The proprietary platform of the kit vendor was used for demultiplexing, trimming and gene mapping. Sourced from immuneACCESS, this table was stored by TCRdb with only in-frame sequences that have V and J called. A share of the clones is absent; for the studies checked, an unresolved V gene accounts for under half, and the remainder has no known explanation. V, J and clone size are taken as reported in that table, and D and trimming were inferred from the DNA itself. The table for this sample lists about 16,000 clones; 70% to 80% of them were counted only once. The ten biggest clones cover more than 8% of the sample.

This clone was counted once. Its antigen is not yet known. Within one base of it there is no much larger clone, and no base qualities were kept. The clonotype was recovered from a man aged 40-50 years with glioma. Recombination connected TRBV5-1 to TRBJ2-1; TRBD1 fits 11 bases in the junction. The source was PBMCs, collected from a glioma patient treated with radiotherapy, temozolomide or both. CDR3 loop: CASSSGQGVSYNEQFF. The sequence in DNA is TGCGCCAGCAGCTCGGGACAGGGGGTCTCCTACAATGAGCAGTTCTTC.